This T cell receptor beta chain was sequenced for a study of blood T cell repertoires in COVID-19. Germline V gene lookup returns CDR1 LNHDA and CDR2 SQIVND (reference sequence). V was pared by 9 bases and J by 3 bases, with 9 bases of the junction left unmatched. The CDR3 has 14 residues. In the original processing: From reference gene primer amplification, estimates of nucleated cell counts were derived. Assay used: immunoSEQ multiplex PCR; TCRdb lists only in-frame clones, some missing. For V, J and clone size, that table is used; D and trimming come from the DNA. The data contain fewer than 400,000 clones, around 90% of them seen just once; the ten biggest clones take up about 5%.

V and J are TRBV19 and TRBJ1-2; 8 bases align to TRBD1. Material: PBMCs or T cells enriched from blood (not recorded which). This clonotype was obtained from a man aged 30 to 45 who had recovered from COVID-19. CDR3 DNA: TGTGCCAGCGCCCAGGACAGGGTTTACTATGGCTACACCTTC. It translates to CASAQDRVYYGYTF.